This T cell receptor beta chain was retrieved from a study of early T cells in non-severe SARS-CoV-2 infection. Overall study context: The input, bulk RNA from unsorted whole blood, was sequenced, and chains were unpaired. Points from the study as a whole: Database matching using VDJdb favored anti-spike CD8 responses, with private and CD4 specificities left missing.

MiXCR, run by TCRdb on the 5' RACE reads, gives a single entry per CDR3 protein. This sample has around 27,000 distinct CDR3 sequences, with roughly 6% found just once. From germline, CDR1 is MNHEY and CDR2 SMNVEV (reference sequence). V was clipped by 3 bases and J by 2 bases, with 5 bases between them. CDR3 size: 13 residues. This clonotype has a count of ten or more. The antigen is undetermined. Sample: whole blood. The receptor was derived from an adult who was a healthcare worker with PCR-confirmed SARS-CoV-2 infection or an uninfected control (not recorded which). This sequence joins TRBV27 and TRBJ1-5, with D uncertain. CDR3 protein: CASSFGRNQPQHF. CDR3 in DNA: TGTGCCAGCAGTTTCGGGCGCAATCAGCCCCAGCATTTT.